This TCR beta chain was obtained from a study of T-cell reconstitution after alpha-beta-depleted transplantation in children. J lost 5 bases, V lost 5 bases, and 6 bases had no gene match. There are 14 residues in the CDR3. Germline-derived CDR1 and CDR2 are MNHEY and SMNVEV (reference sequence). Unique molecular identifiers were used in preparing the TCRbeta library. TCRdb analysed the PCR reads with MiXCR anew, one entry per CDR3 protein. The sample carries around 200,000 distinct CDR3 sequences, roughly 11% recorded once. The study's findings and limits: Day-60 TCRbeta diversity that was high in some patients was derived from surviving recipient T cells and thymic progenitors. Diversity and T-cell counts at one year after transplant derived mostly from new T cells.

The sample holds many counts of this clonotype. Its antigen is still unknown. This TCR was sampled from a child younger than two with acute myeloid leukemia, due to receive a stem cell transplant. Here the sequenced sample was PBMCs, taken before TCRalphabeta/CD19-depleted stem cell transplant. The gene calls are TRBV27 and TRBJ2-5, with TRBD1 matching over 9 bases. The CDR3 spells CASSPGTGIETQYF. CDR3 DNA: TGTGCCAGCAGTCCAGGGACAGGGATCGAGACCCAGTACTTC.